The clone carrying this TCR beta chain was recorded only once. Its cognate antigen is unknown. The sample comes from a study of T cells after posttransplantation cyclophosphamide. The CDR3 length is 18 residues. Germline values: CDR1 LNHDA, CDR2 SQIVND (reference sequence). V lost 1 base to trimming and J lost 6 bases; unmatched junction nucleotides: 9. Study-level results: Later blood repertoires were often dominated by clones from the donor CD8+ memory compartment.

Measured with immunoSEQ multiplex PCR; TCRdb has only the in-frame clones, and not every one. The sample shows more than 50,000 clones, around 84% of them seen only once. This TCR derives from a man aged 25-45 years with a blood cancer, CMV-positive, and with a related stem cell donor. This chain joins TRBV19 and TRBJ2-1; TRBD2 aligns across 13 bases. The sample was PBMCs. CDR3 sequence (DNA): TGTGCCAGTAGTATAGTATACAGGAGACTAGCGGGAGGCAATGAGCAGTTCTTC. As protein: CASSIVYRRLAGGNEQFF.